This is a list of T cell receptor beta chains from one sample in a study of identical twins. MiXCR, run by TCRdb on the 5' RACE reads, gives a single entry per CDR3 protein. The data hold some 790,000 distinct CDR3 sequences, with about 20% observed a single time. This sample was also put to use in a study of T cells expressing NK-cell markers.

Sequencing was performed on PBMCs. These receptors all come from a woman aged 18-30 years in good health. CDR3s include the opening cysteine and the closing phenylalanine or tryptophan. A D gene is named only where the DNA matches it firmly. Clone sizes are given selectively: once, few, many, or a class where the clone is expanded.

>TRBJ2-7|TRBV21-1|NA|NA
CASSKVGVGCTYEQYF
TGTGCCAGCAGCAAAGTTGGTGTAGGGTGCACCTACGAGCAGTACTTC
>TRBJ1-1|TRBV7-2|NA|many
CASSFKGSTEAFF
TGTGCCAGCAGCTTTAAGGGAAGCACTGAAGCTTTCTTT
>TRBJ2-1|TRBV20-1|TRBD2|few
CSANLAGGLNEQFF
TGCAGTGCTAACCTAGCGGGAGGCCTCAATGAGCAGTTCTTC
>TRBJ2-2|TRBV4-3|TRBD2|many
CASSPSGYYANTGELFF
TGCGCCAGCAGCCCTAGCGGGTATTACGCGAACACCGGGGAGCTGTTTTTT
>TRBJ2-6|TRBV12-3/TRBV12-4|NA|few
CASRHSPLGSGANVLTF
TGTGCCAGCAGGCATTCCCCCCTGGGCTCTGGGGCCAACGTCCTGACTTTC
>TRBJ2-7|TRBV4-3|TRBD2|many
CASSRGTSGSYEQYF
TGCGCCAGCAGCCGCGGGACTAGCGGGAGCTACGAGCAGTACTTC
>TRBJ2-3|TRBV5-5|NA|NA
CASTPRVDTQYF
TGTGCCAGCACTCCCCGGGTAGATACGCAGTATTTT
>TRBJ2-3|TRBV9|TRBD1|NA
CASSTPGQSTDTQYF
TGTGCCAGCAGCACACCGGGACAGAGCACAGATACGCAGTATTTT
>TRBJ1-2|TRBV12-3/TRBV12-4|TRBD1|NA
CASRGQGANYGYTF
TGTGCCAGCAGGGGACAGGGGGCAAACTATGGCTACACCTTC
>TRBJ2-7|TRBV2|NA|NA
CAGRRGGLDF
TGTGCCGGACGGAGGGGAGGTTTAGACTTC
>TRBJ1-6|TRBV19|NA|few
CASSKASATPLHF
TGTGCCAGTAGTAAGGCATCCGCGACACCCCTCCACTTT
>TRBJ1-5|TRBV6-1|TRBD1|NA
CASRRGTGSNQPQHF
TGTGCCAGCAGACGTGGGACAGGCAGCAATCAGCCCCAGCATTTT
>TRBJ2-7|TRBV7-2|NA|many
CASSATPGSYEQYF
TGTGCCAGCAGCGCAACCCCCGGATCCTACGAGCAGTACTTC
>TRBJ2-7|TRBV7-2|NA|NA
CASSLWTQGRAEQYF
TGTGCCAGCAGCCTGTGGACACAGGGTCGGGCAGAGCAGTACTTC
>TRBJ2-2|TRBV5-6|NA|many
CASSLGQSTGELFF
TGTGCCAGCAGCCTTGGACAGTCCACCGGGGAGCTGTTTTTT
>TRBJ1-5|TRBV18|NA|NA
CASSPGYNQPQHF
TGTGCCAGCTCACCGGGGTACAATCAGCCCCAGCATTTT
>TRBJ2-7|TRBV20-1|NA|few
CSARREPHEQYF
TGCAGTGCTAGGAGGGAGCCCCACGAGCAGTACTTC
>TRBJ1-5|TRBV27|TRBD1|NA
CASSLGTGGFQPQHF
TGTGCCAGCAGTTTAGGAACAGGGGGTTTTCAGCCCCAGCATTTT
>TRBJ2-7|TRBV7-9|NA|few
CASTRIYEQYF
TGTGCCAGCACCCGGATCTACGAGCAGTACTTC
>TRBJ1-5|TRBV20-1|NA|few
CSARGGHPNQPQHF
TGCAGTGCTAGAGGCGGACACCCCAATCAGCCCCAGCATTTT
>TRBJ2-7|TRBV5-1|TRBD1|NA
CASSLYGTGDEQYF
TGCGCCAGCAGCCTATATGGGACAGGGGATGAGCAGTACTTC
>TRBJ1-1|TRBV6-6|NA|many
CASRTIRNTEAFF
TGTGCCAGCAGGACTATTAGGAACACTGAAGCTTTCTTT
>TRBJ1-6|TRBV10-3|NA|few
CAISGDSLNSPLHF
TGTGCCATCAGTGGAGACAGCCTTAATTCACCCCTCCACTTT